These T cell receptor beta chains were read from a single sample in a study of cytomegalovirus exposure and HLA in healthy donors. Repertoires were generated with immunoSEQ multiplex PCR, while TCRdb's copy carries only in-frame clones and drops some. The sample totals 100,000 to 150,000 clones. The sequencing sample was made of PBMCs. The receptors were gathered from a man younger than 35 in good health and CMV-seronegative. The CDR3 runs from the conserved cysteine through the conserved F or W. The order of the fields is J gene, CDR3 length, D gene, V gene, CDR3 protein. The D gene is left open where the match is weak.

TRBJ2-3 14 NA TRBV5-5 CASSPGGPPDTQYF
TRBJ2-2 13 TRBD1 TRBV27 CASSNRGPGELFF
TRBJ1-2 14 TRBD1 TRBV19 CASRSHRGNYGYTF
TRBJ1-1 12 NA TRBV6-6 CASNRVNTEAFF
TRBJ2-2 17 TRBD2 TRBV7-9 CASSSSLAGRGTGELFF
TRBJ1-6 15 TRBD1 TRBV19 CASSTSGTVNSPLHF
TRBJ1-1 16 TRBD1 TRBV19 CASSIAQGTGDTEAFF
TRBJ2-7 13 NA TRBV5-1 CASSFGTNYEQYF
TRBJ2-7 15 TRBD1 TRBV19 CASRTSGTGTREQYF
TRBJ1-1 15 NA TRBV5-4 CASSLNGGRPTEAFF
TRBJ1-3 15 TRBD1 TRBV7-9 CASSLGTGGGNTIYF
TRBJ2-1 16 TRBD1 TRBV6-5 CASSSGQGLSYNEQFF
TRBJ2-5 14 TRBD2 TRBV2 CASSSGGRQETQYF
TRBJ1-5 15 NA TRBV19 CASKPQGNSNQPQHF
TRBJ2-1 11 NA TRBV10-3 CAIRYEGEQFF
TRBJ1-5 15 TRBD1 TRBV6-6 CASSSLDRGNQPQHF
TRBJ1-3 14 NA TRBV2 CASSELGAGNTIYF
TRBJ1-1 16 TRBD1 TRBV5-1 CASSITWDRGNTEAFF
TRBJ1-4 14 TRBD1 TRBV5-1 CASSPDRGDEKLFF
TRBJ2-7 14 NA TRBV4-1 CASSQDTTRDEQYF
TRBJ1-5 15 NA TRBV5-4 CASSLGGYSNQPQHF
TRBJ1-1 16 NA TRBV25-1 CASRGRAGDMNTEAFF
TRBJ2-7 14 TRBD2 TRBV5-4 CASSLAGLAHEQYF
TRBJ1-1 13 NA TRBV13 CASSPDMNTEAFF
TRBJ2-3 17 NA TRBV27 CASSLSSLAYSTDTQYF
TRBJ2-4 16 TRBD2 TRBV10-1 CASSAGLAGIKNIQYF
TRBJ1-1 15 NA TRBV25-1 CASSGRQRGGTEAFF
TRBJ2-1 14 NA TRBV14 CASSPGNLNNEQFF
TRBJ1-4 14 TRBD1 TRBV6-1 CAAREGFRGEKLFF